This TCR beta chain was profiled in a study of blood T cell repertoires in COVID-19. Study information: Whether acute or convalescent, the COVID-19 samples came from the United States, Italy and Spain. Sources were T cells, B-cell-depleted T cells, or PBMCs; the material itself was cDNA or gDNA.

The CDR3 sequence is 15 residues long. Germline V CDR1 and CDR2: SGHAT, FQDESV (reference sequence). The V and J ends lost 6 bases and 7 bases, in that order; junction bases with no gene match: 13. Generated by immunoSEQ multiplex PCR, the TCRdb table keeps only in-frame clones and is missing some. Among some 400,000 clones, more than 75% were seen once, and the ten largest hold 1.1%. What was sequenced was peripheral blood. The source of this sequence is a human donor with acute or convalescent COVID-19. The donor label of this sample is uncertain. The V gene is TRBV11-1, the J gene TRBJ2-7; 9 nucleotides align to TRBD2. The CDR3 nucleotides are TGTGCCAGCAGGGTGACTAGCGGTGTACGGGGAGAGCAGTACTTC. Translating gives CASRVTSGVRGEQYF.